This T cell receptor beta chain was observed in a study of human T cells and chemical hapten exposure. Germline values: CDR1 SEHNR, CDR2 FQNEAQ (reference sequence). The CDR3 is 16 residues long. Trimming took 4 bases from V and 1 from J; bases not matched to a gene: 5. Time point described: patch test 1, 2 weeks after DPC sensitization. Stated treatment: therapeutic diphenylcyclopropenone sensitization with weekly scalp DPC. Via MiXCR, TCRdb re-called the RACE reads, giving one row per CDR3 protein. The repertoire holds around 380,000 distinct CDR3 sequences, with about 4.4% as singletons. The table lists this clonotype with many counts.

The sample here was whole blood, taken in connection with sensitization to the hapten diphenylcyclopropenone (DPC). The V and J genes are TRBV7-9 and TRBJ2-3; 10 bases agree with TRBD2. The receptor was derived from a woman aged 45-65 years with alopecia areata. Some clones in this sample may be carry-over from other donors' samples. The CDR3 DNA reads TGTGCCAGCAGCTCACCTAGCGGGGGACGCACAGATACGCAGTATTTT. As protein: CASSSPSGGRTDTQYF.